The 9 T cell receptor beta chains below were found in one sample sequenced in a study of cytomegalovirus exposure and HLA in healthy donors. Both 60 Vbeta primers and 13 Jbeta primers went into the PCR. Data came from immunoSEQ multiplex PCR; TCRdb stores just in-frame clones and leaves some out. This table has approximately 130,000 clones, roughly 77% appearing once. The sequencing input was PBMCs. These receptors were taken from a man aged 18 to 30 in good health and CMV-seronegative.

The chain is built from TRBV15 and TRBJ2-5; a weak D match, TRBD1 (7 bases). The J call may be faulty, since TRBJ2-7 better matches the DNA end. This CDR3 is 16 amino acids long. Germline lookup yields CDR1 LNHNV and CDR2 YYDKDF (reference sequence). The CDR3 reads CATSRDRGGGQNEQYF. The CDR3 DNA is TGTGCCACCAGCAGAGATCGAGGAGGGGGCCAGAACGAGCAGTACTTC.

The table lists this clone with a few counts. V usage is TRBV7-9 and J usage is TRBJ2-7, with D maybe TRBD1 (6 bases). The CDR3 consists of 17 residues. V lost 0 bases to trimming and J lost 2 bases, with 17 bases between them. From germline, CDR1 is SEHNR and CDR2 FQNEAQ (reference sequence). This CDR3 is CASSLARGQGRAYEQYF. For the CDR3, the DNA is TGTGCCAGCAGCTTAGCCCGAGGCCAGGGGAGAGCCTACGAGCAGTACTTC. Full variable domain (rest looked up from reference TRBV7-9 and TRBJ2-7): DTGVSQNPRHKITKRGQNVTFRCDPISEHNRLYWYRQTLGQGPEFLTYFQNEAQLEKSRLLSDRFSAERPKGSFSTLEIQRTEQGDSAMYLCASSLARGQGRAYEQYFGPGTRLTVT.

The chain has TRBV2 and TRBJ1-1; D call uncertain. The V gene's germline CDR1 is SNHLY and CDR2 FYNNEI. The CDR3 is made up of 15 amino acids. The ends were cut back, 7 bases at V and 6 bases at J, with 21 bases in the middle. The CDR3 nucleotides are TGTGCCAGCATAGGTACAGTTCCTTTTGTGGCTGAAGCTTTCTTT. Its translation is CASIGTVPFVAEAFF.

This clone is a singleton in its sample. This chain connects TRBV6-5 to TRBJ2-7; TRBD2 aligns across 8 bases. The V and J ends lost 8 bases and 0 bases, in that order; junction bases with no gene match: 9. CDR1 is MNHEY, CDR2 SVGAGI, per germline. The CDR3 totals 15 residues. The CDR3 is CASRSGGSGSYEQYF. The CDR3 coding sequence is TGTGCCAGCCGGAGCGGGGGCTCTGGCTCCTACGAGCAGTACTTC.

J is TRBJ2-2 and V is TRBV12-5; the D is unclear. V lost 3 bases and J lost 1, with 6 bases in between. Germline values: CDR1 LGHNT, CDR2 FRNRAP. The CDR3 consists of 14 residues. The CDR3 is CASGLSGNTGELFF. The CDR3 DNA follows: TGTGCTAGTGGTTTATCAGGGAACACCGGGGAGCTGTTTTTT.

The chain uses TRBV6-4 and TRBJ1-6; 7 bases align to TRBD1. The trim removed 6 bases at V and 2 bases at J, leaving 4 bases unmatched. This CDR3 spans 15 amino acids. Germline V gives CDR1 MRHNA, CDR2 SNTAGT. DNA of the CDR3: TGTGCCAGCAGGACCGGGACAGCCTATAATTCACCCCTCCACTTT. Encoded protein: CASRTGTAYNSPLHF.

CDR3 coding DNA: TGTGCCAGTAGTATTGTGCTTGAGGGGGAGCTGTTTTTT. It codes for CASSIVLEGELFF. The chain is built from TRBV19 and TRBJ2-2; unclear D gene. The CDR3 is made up of 13 amino acids. Germline CDR1 and CDR2: LNHDA and SQIVND (reference sequence). Trimming removed 3 bases at V and 8 bases at J, with 10 bases between.

The chain recombines TRBV7-2 with TRBJ2-1; D possibly corresponds to TRBD2 (5 bases). The CDR3 contains 16 residues. Germline CDR1 is SGHTA and CDR2 is FQGNSA. V gave up 6 bases and J gave up 8 bases, with 23 bases separating them. CDR3 loop: CASRLRRGKASDEQFF. The CDR3 nucleotides read TGTGCCAGCAGACTCCGTCGAGGGAAGGCGAGCGATGAGCAGTTCTTC. The full variable domain, rest sourced from reference TRBV7-2 and TRBJ2-1, is GAGVSQSPSNKVTEKGKDVELRCDPISGHTALYWYRQSLGQGLEFLIYFQGNSAPDKSGLPSDRFSAERTGGSVSTLTIQRTQQEDSAVYLCASRLRRGKASDEQFFGPGTRLTVL.

A few counts support this clone. This chain connects TRBV2 to TRBJ2-3; TRBD1 aligns across 7 bases. There are 14 residues in the CDR3. The germline gives CDR1 SNHLY, CDR2 FYNNEI. Trimming at V came to 7 bases and at J to 2 bases, leaving 6 bases not matched to a gene. The CDR3 sequence is CASKRDSFTDTQYF. DNA of the CDR3: TGTGCCAGCAAGAGGGACAGTTTCACAGATACGCAGTATTTT.